The clone carrying this T cell receptor beta chain was detected only once. The antigen is undetermined. These data belong to a study of CD8 T cell repertoires and HIV-1 epitope variants. Whole-study context: T cells were stimulated with Twenty-five Gag and Nef peptides separately.

Repertoires were generated with immunoSEQ multiplex PCR, while TCRdb's copy carries only in-frame clones and drops some. The table lists 5,500 to 7,000 clones, 65% to 70% of them singletons. The CDR3 spans 16 residues. The germline V gene encodes CDR1 SGDLS and CDR2 YYNGEE. Between the trimmed V and J ends, which lost 4 bases and 10 bases, there was a span of 21 bases. The sequence derives from a male donor with HIV. The genes are TRBV9 and TRBJ1-6; tentative D call: TRBD1 (6 bases). Sequences were obtained from cultured CD8+ T cells derived from PBMCs. The CDR3 spells CASSSNRVSGSSPLHF. CDR3 coding DNA: TGTGCCAGCAGCTCCAACAGGGTATCGGGCTCGTCACCCCTCCACTTT. Combining the CDR3 with reference TRBV9 and TRBJ1-6 gives the whole variable domain DSGVTQTPKHLITATGQRVTLRCSPRSGDLSVYWYQQSLDQGLQFLIQYYNGEERAKGNILERFSAQQFPDLHSELNLSSLELGDSALYFCASSSNRVSGSSPLHFGNGTRLTVT.